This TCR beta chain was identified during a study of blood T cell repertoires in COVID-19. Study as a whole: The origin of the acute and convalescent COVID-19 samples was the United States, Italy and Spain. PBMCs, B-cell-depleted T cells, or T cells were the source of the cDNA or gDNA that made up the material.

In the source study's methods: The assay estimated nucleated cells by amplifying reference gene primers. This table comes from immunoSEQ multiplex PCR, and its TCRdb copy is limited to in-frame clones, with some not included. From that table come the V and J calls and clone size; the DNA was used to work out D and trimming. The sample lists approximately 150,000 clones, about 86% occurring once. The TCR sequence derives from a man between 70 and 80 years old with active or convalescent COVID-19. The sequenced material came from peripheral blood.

The CDR3 DNA sequence: TGTGCCAGCAGCAGAGGACCCGGGGAGCCCCAGCATTTT. Residues: CASSRGPGEPQHF. The chain joins TRBV7-2 to TRBJ1-5, with no clear D. V shed 5 bases and J shed 8 bases, with 13 bases lying between them. The germline V gene has CDR1 SGHTA and CDR2 FQGNSA. The CDR3 has 13 residues.